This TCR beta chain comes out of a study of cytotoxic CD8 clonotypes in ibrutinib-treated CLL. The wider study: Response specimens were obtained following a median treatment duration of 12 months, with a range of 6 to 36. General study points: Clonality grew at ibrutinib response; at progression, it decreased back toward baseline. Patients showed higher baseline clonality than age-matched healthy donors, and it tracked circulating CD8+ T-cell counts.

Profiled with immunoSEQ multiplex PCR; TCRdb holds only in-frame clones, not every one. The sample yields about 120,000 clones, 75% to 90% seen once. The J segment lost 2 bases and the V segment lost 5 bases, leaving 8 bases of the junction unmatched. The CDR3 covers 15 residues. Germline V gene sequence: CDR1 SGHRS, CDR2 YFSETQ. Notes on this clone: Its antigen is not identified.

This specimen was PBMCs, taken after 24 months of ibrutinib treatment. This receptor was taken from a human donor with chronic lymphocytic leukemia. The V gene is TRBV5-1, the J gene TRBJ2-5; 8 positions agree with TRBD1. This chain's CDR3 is CASRDRGESQETQYF. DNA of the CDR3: TGCGCCAGCAGAGACAGGGGTGAGAGTCAAGAGACCCAGTACTTC. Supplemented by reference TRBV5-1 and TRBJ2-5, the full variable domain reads KAGVTQTPRYLIKTRGQQVTLSCSPISGHRSVSWYQQTPGQGLQFLFEYFSETQRNKGNFPGRFSGRQFSNSRSEMNVSTLELGDSALYLCASRDRGESQETQYFGPGTRLLVL.